This entry describes one T cell receptor beta chain. The data derive from a study of blood T cell repertoires in COVID-19. Per the germline V gene, CDR1 is MNHEY and CDR2 is SVGEGT. This CDR3 region has 12 residues. The ends were cut back, 5 bases at V and 3 bases at J, with 7 bases in the middle. Generated by immunoSEQ multiplex PCR, the TCRdb table keeps only in-frame clones and is missing some. The sample shows about 210,000 clones, 83% of them seen only once. Sequenced material: peripheral blood. This chain uses TRBV6-2 or TRBV6-3 with TRBJ1-2; D call uncertain. The clonotype originates from a man aged 45 to 65 with active or convalescent COVID-19. The CDR3 bases are TGTGCCAGCAGTCAGTCCTACTATGGCTACACCTTC. Encoded protein: CASSQSYYGYTF.